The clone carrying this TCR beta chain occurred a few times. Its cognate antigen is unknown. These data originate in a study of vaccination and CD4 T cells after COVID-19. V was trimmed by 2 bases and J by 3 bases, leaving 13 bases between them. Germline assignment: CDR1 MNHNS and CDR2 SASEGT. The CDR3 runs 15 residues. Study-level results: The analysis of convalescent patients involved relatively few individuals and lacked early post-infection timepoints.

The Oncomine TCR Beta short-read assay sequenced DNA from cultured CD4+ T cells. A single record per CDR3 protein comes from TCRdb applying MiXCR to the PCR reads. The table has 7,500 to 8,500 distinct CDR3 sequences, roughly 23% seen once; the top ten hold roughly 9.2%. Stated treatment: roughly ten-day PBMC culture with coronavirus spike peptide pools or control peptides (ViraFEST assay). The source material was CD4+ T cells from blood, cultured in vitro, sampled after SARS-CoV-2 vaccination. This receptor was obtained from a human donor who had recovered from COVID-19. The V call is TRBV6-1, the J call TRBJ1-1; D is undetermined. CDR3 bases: TGTGCCAGCAGTGAAAACTGGGGAGCGGACACTGAAGCTTTCTTT. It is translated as CASSENWGADTEAFF.